The subject of this entry is one T cell receptor (beta chain). PCR was performed using 60 Vbeta and 13 Jbeta primers. Clones were read by immunoSEQ multiplex PCR, and TCRdb kept only the in-frame ones, dropping some. The sample data list roughly 100,000 clones. This entry comes from a study of cytomegalovirus exposure and HLA in healthy donors. Study context: Early released data had approximately 86 million unique TCRs, all coming from HLA-typed donors.

Germline CDR1 is SEHNR and CDR2 is FQNEAQ (reference sequence). The CDR3 has 16 amino acids. The ends lost 1 base at V and 5 bases at J; junction bases unmatched: 7. The sample consisted of PBMCs. The chain has TRBV7-9 and TRBJ2-2, with 7 bases matching TRBD2. The clonotype comes from a man aged 35 to 55 in good health and CMV-seronegative. The CDR3 nucleotides are TGTGCCAGCAGCTTAGGTGCGGGGGTGCTGACCGGGGAGCTGTTTTTT. Translating gives CASSLGAGVLTGELFF.